The 30 T cell receptor beta chains below all came from one sample that was sequenced in a study of T cells after yellow fever vaccination. TCRdb re-called the 5' RACE reads with MiXCR, one entry per CDR3 protein. The table lists roughly 250,000 distinct CDR3 sequences, over 10% of them singletons. The input for sequencing was CD4+ T cells sorted from PBMCs, taken 45 days after the yellow fever booster vaccination. The receptors derive from a man under 40 who received the YFV17D yellow fever vaccine.

This clonotype was observed a few times. This sequence joins TRBV10-3 and TRBJ2-7, with 9 bases that match TRBD2. V shed 6 bases, J shed 4 bases, and the junction held 10 bases outside the gene matches. The CDR3 is made up of 15 amino acids. Germline loops: CDR1 ENHRY, CDR2 SYGVKD. In DNA, the CDR3 is TGTGCCATCAGGAACGACCTAGCGGGGCAATACGAGCAGTACTTC. Its protein product is CAIRNDLAGQYEQYF.

This clonotype occurred many times. The V gene is TRBV20-1, the J gene TRBJ2-3; the match to TRBD1 covers 9 bases. Germline V gives CDR1 DFQATT, CDR2 SNEGSKA (reference sequence). The trim removed 4 bases at V and 3 bases at J, leaving 5 bases unmatched. The CDR3 has 14 amino acids. Here the CDR3 DNA reads TGCAGTGCTACGAGACAGGGGGGAACAGATACGCAGTATTTT. It yields the protein CSATRQGGTDTQYF.

This chain connects TRBV13 to TRBJ2-7; possibly TRBD2 for D (6 bases). V was cut by 3 bases and J by 1 base, with 10 bases left in between. This CDR3 contains 14 residues. Germline CDR1 is PRHDT and CDR2 is FYEKMQ (reference sequence). The CDR3 DNA follows: TGTGCCAGCAGCTTCATAGCGGAGTCCTACGAGCAGTACTTC. This sequence encodes CASSFIAESYEQYF.

V usage is TRBV7-3 and J usage is TRBJ1-6; D is undetermined. The CDR3 sequence is 13 residues long. Germline CDR1 SGHTA, CDR2 FQGTGA. Trimming removed 1 base at V and 9 bases at J, with 7 bases between. The CDR3, as DNA: TGTGCCAGCAGCTTAATTGAGAGTTCACCCCTCCACTTT. It encodes CASSLIESSPLHF.

This chain connects TRBV19 to TRBJ2-1; D gene uncertain. Germline V gene data show CDR1 as LNHDA and CDR2 as SQIVND (reference sequence). The CDR3 sequence is 16 residues long. Trimming removed 3 bases from V and 1 base from J, with 13 bases in between. CDR3 coding DNA: TGTGCCAGTAGTATTGCGCCCCTCGGATCCTACAATGAGCAGTTCTTC. Encoded protein: CASSIAPLGSYNEQFF.

The V and J genes are TRBV6-2 or TRBV6-3 and TRBJ2-7; TRBD2 matches 7 bases. The junction had 12 bases not matched to a gene; V was cut back by 8 bases and J by 2 bases. Germline V gives CDR1 MNHEY, CDR2 SVGEGT. CDR3 size: 15 residues. The CDR3 spells CASGGGSGKTYEQYF. The CDR3 DNA sequence: TGTGCCAGCGGGGGAGGAAGCGGGAAAACCTACGAGCAGTACTTC.

This clonotype has a handful of counts. The chain links TRBV20-1 to TRBJ2-3; D gene unclear. Germline CDR1 reads DFQATT; CDR2 reads SNEGSKA (reference sequence). The CDR3 is made up of 15 amino acids. The V and J ends lost 8 bases and 9 bases respectively, with 27 bases between them. In DNA form, the CDR3 reads TGCAGTTCCCGCGGAAGGCAGGACGAAGGCCCAACGCAGTATTTT. Residues: CSSRGRQDEGPTQYF.

This clonotype was recorded a few times. The chain combines TRBV4-3 with TRBJ2-7; 8 bases are a match to TRBD1. The CDR3 runs to 13 residues. Unmatched junction bases numbered 3, after V lost 3 bases and J lost 5 bases. The V gene's germline CDR1 is LGHNA and CDR2 YSLEER. The DNA of the CDR3 is TGCGCCAGCAGCCAGGACAGGGCCCACGAGCAGTACTTC. This translates into CASSQDRAHEQYF.

The chain combines TRBV15 with TRBJ2-7, with TRBD2 as a possible D gene (5 bases). Germline CDR1 reads LNHNV; CDR2 reads YYDKDF (reference sequence). The V end lost 3 bases, the J end lost 2 bases, and 11 bases lay between the germline ends. This CDR3 is 14 amino acids long. CDR3 nucleotide sequence: TGTGCCACCAGCAGGACGGCGGGCCCCTACGAGCAGTACTTC. It is translated as CATSRTAGPYEQYF.

The chain joins TRBV11-1 to TRBJ2-7, with D perhaps TRBD1 or TRBD2 (5 bases each). Per germline, CDR1 SGHAT and CDR2 FQDESV (reference sequence). The V end lost 5 bases, the J end lost 3 bases, and 20 bases lay between the germline ends. This CDR3 is 16 amino acids long. CDR3 DNA sequence: TGTGCCAGCAGCACACTGTTGACGGGACGGATCTACGAGCAGTACTTC. This translates into CASSTLLTGRIYEQYF. The whole variable domain, remainder taken from reference TRBV11-1 and TRBJ2-7, is EAEVAQSPRYKITEKSQAVAFWCDPISGHATLYWYRQILGQGPELLVQFQDESVVDDSQLPKDRFSAERLKGVDSTLKIQPAELGDSAMYLCASSTLLTGRIYEQYFGPGTRLTVT.

This clonotype was seen repeatedly, ten times or more. V is TRBV9 and J is TRBJ1-3; possibly TRBD1 for D (6 bases). CDR1 and CDR2 (germline): SGDLS, YYNGEE. V was clipped by 0 bases and J by 4 bases, with 8 bases between them. The CDR3 covers 14 residues. The CDR3 DNA reads as TGTGCCAGCAGCGTAGGGACAGCCGGAAACACCATATATTTT. Its translation is CASSVGTAGNTIYF.

In this sample, this clonotype turned up a few times. The chain has TRBV7-9 and TRBJ2-1; TRBD2 might be the D (5 bases). V lost 5 bases to trimming and J lost 6 bases, with 23 bases between them. CDR3 size: 17 residues. CDR1 SEHNR and CDR2 FQNEAQ come from the germline V gene (reference sequence). Written as DNA, the CDR3 is TGTGCCAGCAGCCCACAAAGGTTGGTTAGCGCAGTCAATGAGCAGTTCTTC. It translates to CASSPQRLVSAVNEQFF.

At least ten counts were recorded for this clonotype. The chain carries TRBV12-3 or TRBV12-4 and TRBJ2-5; the D is unclear. The CDR3 loop spans 13 amino acids. The V end was cut by 8 bases, the J end by 0 bases, with 10 bases between. The CDR3 is CASVVLYQETQYF. The CDR3 coding sequence is TGTGCCAGCGTTGTCCTGTACCAAGAGACCCAGTACTTC.

The J gene is TRBJ2-5, the V gene TRBV18, with TRBD2 matching over 10 bases. The germline CDR1 and CDR2 sequences are KGHSH and LQKENI. V was clipped by 4 bases and J by 1 base; unmatched bases: 6. This CDR3 is built from 16 residues. The CDR3 DNA is TGTGCCAGCTCACAGCTAGCGGGAGCGACCCAAGAGACCCAGTACTTC. It yields the protein CASSQLAGATQETQYF.

This clonotype occurred a few times. This chain connects TRBV25-1 to TRBJ2-7; the match to TRBD1 covers 7 bases. Germline V CDR1 and CDR2: MGHDK, SYGVNS. The trim removed 4 bases at V and 11 bases at J, leaving 8 bases unmatched. The CDR3 contains 12 residues. The DNA for the CDR3 is TGTGCCAGCAGTGGGAGTGAGGGGGCCAAGTACTTC. This translates into CASSGSEGAKYF.

The gene calls are TRBV12-3 or TRBV12-4 and TRBJ2-2; D gene unclear. V lost 4 bases and J lost 7, with 10 bases in between. The CDR3 has 13 amino acids. The CDR3 DNA follows: TGTGCCAGCAGTTCCACGGAGTACGGGGAGCTGTTTTTT. Protein: CASSSTEYGELFF.

In its sample, this clonotype was seen once. The V gene is TRBV3-1, the J gene TRBJ2-2; D is unresolved. The V end was cut by 4 bases, the J end by 0 bases, with 12 bases between. Germline CDR1 is LGHDT and CDR2 is YNNKEL (reference sequence). This CDR3 is 16 amino acids long. The DNA of the CDR3 is TGTGCCAGCAGCCCCCCCAGGCTCGCGAACACCGGGGAGCTGTTTTTT. The encoded protein is CASSPPRLANTGELFF.

Many counts were recorded for this clonotype. The chain uses TRBV5-1 and TRBJ2-1, with D perhaps TRBD2 (6 bases). V dropped 0 bases and J dropped 2 bases, with 9 bases sitting between them. Per the germline V gene, CDR1 is SGHRS and CDR2 is YFSETQ. CDR3 length equals 15 residues. The CDR3: CASSLGGETYNEQFF. CDR3 bases: TGCGCCAGCAGCTTGGGGGGGGAAACCTACAATGAGCAGTTCTTC.

The gene calls are TRBV11-3 and TRBJ2-7; D is undetermined. Per the germline V gene, CDR1 is SGHNT and CDR2 is YENEEA. The CDR3 runs to 14 residues. V dropped 0 bases and J dropped 7 bases, with 13 bases sitting between them. CDR3 amino acids: CASSLESGLGEQYF. As DNA, the CDR3 is TGTGCCAGCAGCTTAGAGTCCGGGTTGGGGGAGCAGTACTTC. Based on the CDR3 plus reference TRBV11-3 and TRBJ2-7, the full variable domain is EAGVVQSPRYKIIEKKQPVAFWCNPISGHNTLYWYLQNLGQGPELLIRYENEEAVDDSQLPKDRFSAERLKGVDSTLKIQPAELGDSAVYLCASSLESGLGEQYFGPGTRLTVT.

The rearrangement joins TRBV29-1 to TRBJ2-3; D is perhaps TRBD1 (6 bases). CDR1 and CDR2 from the germline V gene are SQVTM and ANQGSEA. The ends were cut back, 4 bases at V and 3 bases at J, with 14 bases in the middle. The CDR3 consists of 14 residues. The CDR3: CSVVTGRRTDTQYF. The CDR3, as DNA: TGCAGCGTTGTGACAGGACGGCGGACAGATACGCAGTATTTT.

This clonotype has only a few counts. CDR3 in amino acids: CSAKPSNDNEQFF. CDR3 nucleotides: TGCAGTGCTAAGCCCTCCAACGACAATGAGCAGTTCTTC. V and J are TRBV20-1 and TRBJ2-1; D not resolved. This CDR3 is 13 amino acids long. V was pared by 4 bases and J by 5 bases, with 12 bases between. Germline V gene data show CDR1 as DFQATT and CDR2 as SNEGSKA (reference sequence).

The chain uses TRBV29-1 and TRBJ2-1; 15 nucleotides match TRBD2. The CDR3 spans 16 residues. V dropped 2 bases and J dropped 5; count of bases not matched to a gene: 4. From germline, CDR1 is SQVTM and CDR2 ANQGSEA. CDR3 coding DNA: TGCAGCGTTGAAAAGGGACTAGCGGGGGGAGACAATGAGCAGTTCTTC. It codes for CSVEKGLAGGDNEQFF.

The CDR3 coding sequence is TGCAGTGCCCTAGACCCACAGGGGGGCTCCTACGAGCAGTACTTC. Protein: CSALDPQGGSYEQYF. This rearrangement joins TRBV20-1 to TRBJ2-7; 8 nucleotides line up with TRBD1. Germline lookup yields CDR1 DFQATT and CDR2 SNEGSKA (reference sequence). The V and J ends lost 6 bases and 0 bases, in that order; junction bases with no gene match: 10. This CDR3 contains 15 residues.

The chain joins TRBV7-2 to TRBJ2-1; no clear D gene. The CDR3 runs 17 residues. V was pared by 5 bases and J by 4 bases, with 21 bases between. Looked up from germline, CDR1 is SGHTA and CDR2 is FQGNSA. The CDR3, as DNA: TGTGCCAGCAGCCGATTCTATGATCGTAGTTATTACAATGAGCAGTTCTTC. Amino acid sequence: CASSRFYDRSYYNEQFF. The full variable domain, with the rest looked up from reference TRBV7-2 and TRBJ2-1, is GAGVSQSPSNKVTEKGKDVELRCDPISGHTALYWYRQSLGQGLEFLIYFQGNSAPDKSGLPSDRFSAERTGGSVSTLTIQRTQQEDSAVYLCASSRFYDRSYYNEQFFGPGTRLTVL.

The V and J genes are TRBV7-2 and TRBJ2-1; 9 nucleotides agree with TRBD1. The length of the CDR3 is 13 residues. The trim removed 8 bases at V and 9 bases at J, leaving 8 bases unmatched. CDR1 SGHTA and CDR2 FQGNSA come from the germline V gene. CDR3 residues: CASHKMTGGEQFF. The CDR3, as DNA: TGTGCCAGCCATAAAATGACAGGGGGTGAGCAGTTCTTC.

V is TRBV29-1 and J is TRBJ1-1; TRBD1 is a possible D gene (5 bases). Looked up from germline, CDR1 is SQVTM and CDR2 is ANQGSEA. The length of the CDR3 is 12 residues. V was cut by 8 bases and J by 4 bases, with 14 bases left in between. The CDR3 reads CSTGFGGTEAFF. Here the CDR3 DNA reads TGCAGCACGGGATTTGGGGGCACTGAAGCTTTCTTT. The entire variable domain, with the rest obtained from reference TRBV29-1 and TRBJ1-1, is as follows: SAVISQKPSRDICQRGTSLTIQCQVDSQVTMMFWYRQQPGQSLTLIATANQGSEATYESGFVIDKFPISRPNLTFSTLTVSNMSPEDSSIYLCSTGFGGTEAFFGQGTRLTVV.

The chain employs TRBV28 and TRBJ2-5; TRBD2 agrees at 7 bases. CDR1 and CDR2 from the germline V gene are MDHEN and SYDVKM. The CDR3 spans 14 residues. V was clipped by 3 bases and J by 6 bases; unmatched bases: 7. Here the CDR3 reads CASSFRGGSKTQYF. Written as DNA, the CDR3 is TGTGCCAGCAGTTTTCGCGGCGGGAGCAAGACCCAGTACTTC.

The chain employs TRBV6-2 or TRBV6-3 and TRBJ2-2; TRBD2 agrees at 9 bases. CDR3 length equals 16 residues. V lost 10 bases and J lost 5; bases outside the gene matches: 14. Germline V gives CDR1 MNHEY, CDR2 SVGEGT. CDR3 sequence (DNA): TGTGCCACACTACCCAGCGGTAGCGGGAGAACCGGGGAGCTGTTTTTT. Residues: CATLPSGSGRTGELFF.

Only a few counts were recorded for this clonotype. The rearrangement links TRBV7-8 to TRBJ2-1; D possibly corresponds to TRBD2 (7 bases). Looked up from germline, CDR1 is SGHVS and CDR2 is FQNEAQ. CDR3 length: 15 residues. V was cut by 1 base and J by 9 bases, with 16 bases left in between. CDR3 sequence reads: CASSLEGGRLVEQFF. CDR3 nucleotides: TGTGCCAGCAGCTTAGAGGGGGGGCGATTAGTTGAGCAGTTCTTC. Filled out from reference TRBV7-8 and TRBJ2-1, the complete variable domain reads GAGVSQSPRYKVAKRGQDVALRCDPISGHVSLFWYQQALGQGPEFLTYFQNEAQLDKSGLPSDRFFAERPEGSVSTLKIQRTQQEDSAVYLCASSLEGGRLVEQFFGPGTRLTVL.

The CDR3 DNA is TGTGCCAGCAGCGTAGTAATGGGCAATGAGCAGTTCTTC. As protein: CASSVVMGNEQFF. This chain uses TRBV9 with TRBJ2-1; D is ambiguous. Deletions cut 0 bases from V and 6 bases from J, with 7 bases between. Germline V gene data show CDR1 as SGDLS and CDR2 as YYNGEE. The CDR3 spans 13 residues.